The clone carrying this TCR beta chain has more than one count but fewer than ten. The sample comes from a study of Graves' ophthalmopathy and Graves' hyperthyroidism. CDR3 length: 15 residues. Germline V CDR1 and CDR2: DFQATT, SNEGSKA (reference sequence). The ends were cut back, 0 bases at V and 2 bases at J, with 13 bases in the middle. The sequenced template was RNA, covering the TCR beta CDR3 region. First-round RT-PCR employed HTBI primers, with a second-round multiplex PCR after it. MiXCR, run by TCRdb on the multiplex PCR reads, gives a single entry per CDR3 protein. The repertoire holds under 800,000 distinct CDR3 sequences, with 20% to 25% as singletons.

This sequence originates from a woman in her late teens or twenties with stable Graves' hyperthyroidism. Some clones in this sample may be carry-over from other donors' samples. The sequenced sample consisted of peripheral blood. The chain recombines TRBV20-1 with TRBJ1-1; D is possibly TRBD1 (5 bases). CDR3 DNA: TGCAGTGCTAGAGATTCGGGGGGAACTAACACTGAAGCTTTCTTT. Residues: CSARDSGGTNTEAFF.